These T cell receptor beta chains were read from a single sample in a study of T cells in Graves' hyperthyroidism and ophthalmopathy. TCRdb re-derived calls from the multiplex PCR reads in MiXCR, one entry per CDR3 protein. Found here are a few hundred thousand distinct CDR3 sequences, about 20% of them singletons; the top ten hold less than 30%. The sequencing sample was made of blood. These receptors were obtained from a man aged 18 to 29 with Graves' hyperthyroidism. Both conserved end residues are part of each CDR3. A D gene is named only where the DNA matches it firmly. The size entry is marked missing in some rows and otherwise reads once, few, many or a size class.

D	size	J	V	DNA	CDR3
.	many	TRBJ1-2	TRBV18	TGTGCCAGCTCACCAAGGGAACTCTATGGCTACACCTTC	CASSPRELYGYTF
.	many	TRBJ1-1	TRBV11-1	TGTGCCAGCAGTTCACAGGCGGACACTGAAGCTTTCTTT	CASSSQADTEAFF
.	many	TRBJ2-2	TRBV12-3/TRBV12-4	TGTGCCAGCAGTTTAACAGGGTATACCGGGGAGCTGTTTTTT	CASSLTGYTGELFF
.	many	TRBJ2-2	TRBV6-5	TGTGCCAGCATACGCCAGGGAGCCGGGGAGCTGTTTTTT	CASIRQGAGELFF
TRBD1	many	TRBJ1-2	TRBV12-3/TRBV12-4	TGTGCCAGCAGTTTGACAGGGAGGAGGAATGGCTACACCTTC	CASSLTGRRNGYTF
.	few	TRBJ2-7	TRBV19	TGTGCCAGTAGTATAGGTTCGGGCAGCCTCACCCACGAGCAGTACTTC	CASSIGSGSLTHEQYF
TRBD2	many	TRBJ2-5	TRBV6-1	TGTGCCAGCAGTATGGGACTAGCGGGAGAAGAGACCCAGTACTTC	CASSMGLAGEETQYF
TRBD1	.	TRBJ2-7	TRBV24-1	TGTGCCACCAGTGAGGCAGGGGGCTACGAGCAGTACTTC	CATSEAGGYEQYF
.	many	TRBJ1-3	TRBV30	TGTGCCTGGAGTGCCCTCGGAAACACCATATATTTT	CAWSALGNTIYF
.	few	TRBJ1-1	TRBV11-2	TGTGCCAGCAGCTTAACGCGGGGACGGACTGAAGCTTTCTTT	CASSLTRGRTEAFF
TRBD1	many	TRBJ1-1	TRBV6-5	TGTGCCAGCAGTTACTCGGGGGACAGGCAAGCTTTCTTT	CASSYSGDRQAFF
.	.	TRBJ1-6	TRBV20-1	TGCAGTGCAGAGTGGACAGCTGCTATCATTTCACCCCTCCACTTT	CSAEWTAAIISPLHF
.	.	TRBJ1-5	TRBV20-1	TGCAGTGCTAGAGTACAGGTTGGTCAGCCCCAGCATTTT	CSARVQVGQPQHF
.	few	TRBJ2-7	TRBV5-1	TGCGCCAGCAGCTTGGCCCTTGCTTTCGAGCAGTACTTC	CASSLALAFEQYF
.	few	TRBJ2-7	TRBV6-1	TGTGCCAGCAGTGAAGCGGAGGCCCTGAGCTCCTACGAGCAGTACTTC	CASSEAEALSSYEQYF
TRBD1	.	TRBJ2-7	TRBV11-2	TGTGCCAGCAGTCGGACAGGGGTTTACGAGCGGTACTTC	CASSRTGVYERYF
.	.	TRBJ1-1	TRBV24-1	TGTGCCACCAGTGAGAGCGGGACAAGAGAAGCTTTCTTT	CATSESGTREAFF
.	.	TRBJ2-5	TRBV5-1	TGCGCCAGCAGCTCCGGGAGCCCAGGGGAGACCCAGTACTTC	CASSSGSPGETQYF
.	few	TRBJ1-2	TRBV4-1	TGCGCCAGCAGCCAACCGGGTTCAAACTATGGCTACACCTTC	CASSQPGSNYGYTF
.	many	TRBJ2-5	TRBV2	TGTGCCAGCAGTGAAGGGATCCAAGAGACCCAGTACTTC	CASSEGIQETQYF
.	many	TRBJ1-2	TRBV4-1	TGCGCCAGCAGCCGCAGGGACGGAAACTATGGCTACACCTTC	CASSRRDGNYGYTF
.	many	TRBJ1-2	TRBV12-3/TRBV12-4	TGTGCCAGCAGTTTGTGGCGGGATGATGGCTACACCTTC	CASSLWRDDGYTF
.	few	TRBJ1-2	TRBV19	TGTGCCAGTTTGCCCGGGACGGTAGACTATGGCTACACCTTC	CASLPGTVDYGYTF
.	many	TRBJ2-7	TRBV7-8	TGTGCCAGCAGCCCTGGGGGCCACGAGCAGTACTTC	CASSPGGHEQYF
TRBD1	.	TRBJ1-5	TRBV6-1	TGTGCCAGCAGAACAGGGGGCTGGGGACAGCCCCAGCATTTT	CASRTGGWGQPQHF
.	.	TRBJ2-7	TRBV7-6	TGTGCCAGCAGCTTAGCCCCCGCTTCGGACGAGCAGTACTTC	CASSLAPASDEQYF
.	many	TRBJ1-2	TRBV5-6	TGTGCCAGCAGCTTGGCCACAGAGGTTCACTATGGCTACACCTTC	CASSLATEVHYGYTF
TRBD1	.	TRBJ1-5	TRBV12-3/TRBV12-4	TGTGCCAGCAGACTTGGACAGGGACCACAGCCCCAGCATTTT	CASRLGQGPQPQHF
.	many	TRBJ2-6	TRBV7-8	TGTGCCAGCAGCTTAAGCAGGGGATCTGGGGCCAACGTCCTGACTTTC	CASSLSRGSGANVLTF
.	.	TRBJ2-7	TRBV9	TGTGCCAGCAGCGTAGGGCTCGGGCCGCCCTACGAGCAGTACTTC	CASSVGLGPPYEQYF
TRBD1	many	TRBJ2-5	TRBV11-2	TGTGCCAGCAGCATTATACAGACAGGGGGCCAAGAGACCCAGTACTTC	CASSIIQTGGQETQYF
.	many	TRBJ1-1	TRBV11-3	TGTGCCAGCAGCACCAGGGGCATGAACACTGAAGCTTTCTTT	CASSTRGMNTEAFF
.	many	TRBJ1-5	TRBV6-2/TRBV6-3	TGTGCCAGCAGTTCTTACAGTTACAATCAGCCCCAGCATTTT	CASSSYSYNQPQHF
.	many	TRBJ1-2	TRBV6-5	TGTGCCAGCAGAGGACAAGGAGAGCACACCTTC	CASRGQGEHTF
.	many	TRBJ1-1	TRBV6-2/TRBV6-3	TGTGCCAGCAGTTACTCCGGGATGAACACTGAAGCTTTCTTT	CASSYSGMNTEAFF
TRBD1	.	TRBJ1-2	TRBV7-2	TGTGCCAGCAGCTTAGTGGAGGGGGCGCTTGGCTACACCTTC	CASSLVEGALGYTF
TRBD2	.	TRBJ2-7	TRBV6-1	TGTGCCAGTCGGACTAGCGGGGGTACCTACGAGCAGTACTTC	CASRTSGGTYEQYF